A single sample gave rise to the 18 T cell receptor beta chains below, sequenced in a study of T cells in Graves' hyperthyroidism and ophthalmopathy. The TCR beta CDR3 regions underwent amplification using RNA transcripts as the source. With the HTBI primer set, the TCR CDR3 went through a first round of RT-PCR. MiXCR, applied by TCRdb to the multiplex PCR reads, yields one record per CDR3 protein. The table lists fewer than 600,000 distinct CDR3 sequences, about 15% of them singletons. Sequencing used blood. These TCRs come from a woman aged 18-30 years with Graves' hyperthyroidism.

The table lists this clonotype with many counts. The V and J genes are TRBV11-3 and TRBJ1-1, with TRBD1 as a possible D gene (5 bases). Germline CDR1 reads SGHNT; CDR2 reads YENEEA. V lost 4 bases, J lost 1 base, and 10 bases lay in between. The CDR3 runs to 14 residues. This chain's CDR3 is CASSSGPANTEAFF. The CDR3 coding sequence is TGTGCCAGCAGCTCGGGACCCGCGAACACTGAAGCTTTCTTT.

The chain links TRBV30 to TRBJ2-3; the D gene is possibly TRBD1 (6 bases). Trimming took off 0 bases at V and 2 bases at J, with 18 bases between the two ends. This CDR3 region has 17 residues. Germline V gene sequence: CDR1 GTSNPN, CDR2 SVGIG (reference sequence). The chain's CDR3 is CAWSVRLDRLPTDTQYF. CDR3 coding DNA: TGTGCCTGGAGTGTACGTCTGGACAGACTTCCCACAGATACGCAGTATTTT.

The gene calls are TRBV14 and TRBJ1-2; perhaps TRBD1 as D (5 bases). Trimming took off 3 bases at V and 5 bases at J, with 13 bases between the two ends. The CDR3 has 14 amino acids. The germline gives CDR1 SGHDN, CDR2 FVKESK. CDR3 coding DNA: TGTGCCAGCAGCCAGGACATGGTGAAGTATGGCTACACCTTC. It encodes CASSQDMVKYGYTF.

This clonotype was counted between two and nine times. The chain has TRBV24-1 and TRBJ1-5, with a possible D match to TRBD1 (6 bases). Germline V gene sequence: CDR1 KGHDR, CDR2 SFDVKD. The CDR3 is 15 amino acids. V was shortened by 3 bases and J by 5 bases, with 13 bases between the two germline ends. CDR3 region: CATSDAGGADQPQHF. CDR3 sequence (DNA): TGTGCCACCAGTGATGCGGGGGGGGCCGATCAGCCCCAGCATTTT.

The table lists this clonotype with many counts. The rearrangement uses TRBV12-5 and TRBJ1-2, with a weak D call TRBD1 (5 bases). CDR3 length equals 14 residues. Deletions cut 1 base from V and 8 bases from J, with 14 bases between. In germline, CDR1 is LGHNT, CDR2 FRNRAP. The CDR3 DNA follows: TGTGCTAGTGGTTTGGCACGACAGTCGGGAGGCTACACCTTC. Its protein product is CASGLARQSGGYTF. Looking up the rest from reference TRBV12-5 and TRBJ1-2 gives the full variable domain: DARVTQTPRHKVTEMGQEVTMRCQPILGHNTVFWYRQTMMQGLELLAYFRNRAPLDDSGMPKDRFSAEMPDATLATLKIQPSEPRDSAVYFCASGLARQSGGYTFGSGTRLTVV.

This clonotype was seen many times. The J gene is TRBJ2-3, the V gene TRBV12-3 or TRBV12-4; D gene ambiguous. V was shortened by 5 bases and J by 6 bases, with 9 bases between the two germline ends. This CDR3 region has 12 residues. Written as DNA, the CDR3 is TGTGCCAGCAGTCCCCCGAGGGATACGCAGTATTTT. Translating gives CASSPPRDTQYF.

The CDR3 protein is CASSQDGSLNYGYTF. The CDR3 DNA reads TGCGCCAGCAGCCAAGACGGGAGCCTTAACTATGGCTACACCTTC. The chain carries TRBV4-1 and TRBJ1-2; D call uncertain. This CDR3 is 15 amino acids long. Trimming cost V 0 bases and J 1 base, with 9 bases left between them. In germline, CDR1 is MGHRA, CDR2 YSYEKL.

This clonotype was counted many times. The chain couples TRBV7-3 to TRBJ1-6; D remains unclear. Trimming pared 5 bases from V and 5 bases from J, leaving 16 bases between. This CDR3 has 16 amino acids. Germline V gives CDR1 SGHTA, CDR2 FQGTGA. The CDR3 DNA reads as TGTGCCAGCAGCCGACGAGGACCGGCCAATAATTCACCCCTCCACTTT. As protein: CASSRRGPANNSPLHF.

This clonotype has at least ten counts. The gene calls are TRBV7-3 and TRBJ2-1; tentatively, D is TRBD1 or TRBD2 (6 bases each). V dropped 5 bases and J dropped 10 bases, with 24 bases sitting between them. Germline lookup yields CDR1 SGHTA and CDR2 FQGTGA. The CDR3 is 16 residues long. The CDR3 sequence is CASSQRGGSGVKEQFF. Written as DNA, the CDR3 is TGTGCCAGCAGCCAACGAGGGGGGAGTGGGGTTAAGGAGCAGTTCTTC.

The sample holds many counts of this clonotype. The V call is TRBV27, the J call TRBJ1-6, with TRBD1 matching over 10 bases. Germline CDR1 and CDR2: MNHEY and SMNVEV (reference sequence). CDR3 length equals 17 residues. With 2 bases clipped from V and 7 bases from J, the junction kept 8 bases outside the gene matches. The CDR3, as DNA: TGTGCCAGCAGTTTAATCCGGGACAGGGGTCGAAATTCACCCCTCCACTTT. It codes for CASSLIRDRGRNSPLHF.

V and J are TRBV3-1 and TRBJ1-5; D is unclear. This CDR3 region has 13 residues. CDR1 and CDR2 from the germline V gene are LGHDT and YNNKEL (reference sequence). Trimming took 0 bases from V and 3 from J, leaving 3 bases between them. CDR3 protein: CASSQEHNQPQHF. CDR3 bases: TGTGCCAGCAGCCAAGAACACAATCAGCCCCAGCATTTT. Based on the CDR3 plus reference TRBV3-1 and TRBJ1-5, the full variable domain is DTAVSQTPKYLVTQMGNDKSIKCEQNLGHDTMYWYKQDSKKFLKIMFSYNNKELIINETVPNRFSPKSPDKAHLNLHINSLELGDSAVYFCASSQEHNQPQHFGDGTRLSIL.

This clonotype was detected ten times or more. The chain combines TRBV6-5 with TRBJ2-7; D gene unclear. V gave up 0 bases and J gave up 4 bases, with 13 bases separating them. The germline gives CDR1 MNHEY, CDR2 SVGAGI. This CDR3 region has 15 residues. CDR3 nucleotide sequence: TGTGCCAGCAGTTACTCCGTCACCGTGGGTTACGAGCAGTACTTC. As protein: CASSYSVTVGYEQYF.

This clonotype was seen a handful of times. This chain links TRBV19 with TRBJ1-4, with TRBD1 identical over 10 bases. Per the germline V gene, CDR1 is LNHDA and CDR2 is SQIVND (reference sequence). Losses at the gene ends were 6 bases for V and 6 bases for J; bases not matched to a gene: 7. This CDR3 region has 15 residues. The CDR3 DNA follows: TGTGCCAGTAGGGACGCGGGGACAGGGGATGAAAAACTGTTTTTT. Protein: CASRDAGTGDEKLFF.

This clonotype has a handful of counts. One end of the junction fails to match germline, which may point to a read error. V is TRBV11-1 and J is TRBJ2-1; D possibly uses TRBD1 or TRBD2 (6 bases each). Germline V CDR1 and CDR2: SGHAT, FQDESV (reference sequence). The length of the CDR3 is 14 residues. The CDR3, as DNA: TGTGCCAGCAGCTTCGGGGGCGGCTACGATGAGCAGTTCTTC. Its translation: CASSFGGGYDEQFF.

This clonotype appeared many times. This CDR3 is CATSVSGSYEQYF. As DNA, the CDR3 is TGTGCCACCAGTGTCAGCGGGAGCTACGAGCAGTACTTC. The genes are TRBV24-1 and TRBJ2-7, with 8 bases lining up with TRBD2. The J segment lost 3 bases and the V segment lost 5 bases, leaving 2 bases of the junction unmatched. Germline V gene lookup returns CDR1 KGHDR and CDR2 SFDVKD. The CDR3 totals 13 residues.

The sample holds many counts of this clonotype. This chain joins TRBV20-1 and TRBJ1-1; D unresolved. Trimming removed 5 bases from V and 2 bases from J, with 12 bases in between. Germline CDR1 and CDR2: DFQATT and SNEGSKA (reference sequence). This CDR3 has 13 residues. This CDR3 is CSAPMTGNTEAFF. The CDR3 nucleotides are TGCAGTGCTCCGATGACGGGTAACACTGAAGCTTTCTTT.

This clonotype was counted at least ten times. The gene calls are TRBV2 and TRBJ2-5; the D gene is possibly TRBD2 (6 bases). Germline V gene data show CDR1 as SNHLY and CDR2 as FYNNEI. The CDR3 sequence is 14 residues long. The germline V and J ends were trimmed by 6 bases and 5 bases, with 16 bases remaining between them. The CDR3 coding sequence is TGTGCCAGCAGCCTCTTCGGCGGGACGGAGACCCAGTACTTC. Its translation is CASSLFGGTETQYF.

Only a few counts were recorded for this clonotype. CDR3 nucleotides: TGTGCCAGCAGCCCAACCACGGTAGACACTGAAGCTTTCTTT. Translating it yields CASSPTTVDTEAFF. The rearrangement joins TRBV7-9 to TRBJ1-1; D ambiguous. The CDR3 runs to 14 residues. Trimming pared 5 bases from V and 3 bases from J, leaving 13 bases between. Germline values: CDR1 SEHNR, CDR2 FQNEAQ (reference sequence). Combining the CDR3 with reference TRBV7-9 and TRBJ1-1 gives the whole variable domain DTGVSQNPRHKITKRGQNVTFRCDPISEHNRLYWYRQTLGQGPEFLTYFQNEAQLEKSRLLSDRFSAERPKGSFSTLEIQRTEQGDSAMYLCASSPTTVDTEAFFGQGTRLTVV.